The rows below give T cell receptor beta chains drawn from one sample of a study of shared clonotypes between healthy human individuals. Only in-frame clones appear in the TCRdb table, and some are missing; sequencing was by immunoSEQ multiplex PCR. Among about 2 million clones, about 95% were seen once, and the ten largest hold 1.2%. Sequencing was carried out using naive CD8+ T cells sorted from blood. The receptors were gathered from a man aged 18 to 30 in good health. The CDR3 runs from the conserved cysteine through the conserved F or W. A D gene is named only where the DNA matches it firmly. Clone size is not always given. Where it is, it says once, few, many or a class for expanded clones.

J gene: TRBJ2-7; D gene: -; V gene: TRBV5-6; clone size: -; CDR3 DNA: TGTGCCAGCAGCTTCAGTCAGAGCATCCACGAGCAGTACTTC; CDR3 protein: CASSFSQSIHEQYF
J gene: TRBJ1-5; D gene: -; V gene: TRBV28; clone size: -; CDR3 DNA: TGTGCCAGCAGTTTTCTTAATCAGCCCCAGCATTTT; CDR3 protein: CASSFLNQPQHF
J gene: TRBJ2-1; D gene: TRBD2; V gene: TRBV4-3; clone size: -; CDR3 DNA: TGCGCCAGCAGCCAAGATACCCCCGTGGGCGGGAGCAATGAGCAGTTCTTC; CDR3 protein: CASSQDTPVGGSNEQFF
J gene: TRBJ2-3; D gene: -; V gene: TRBV27; clone size: -; CDR3 DNA: TGTGCCAGCAGACCGGACAGCACAGATACGCAGTATTTT; CDR3 protein: CASRPDSTDTQYF
J gene: TRBJ1-1; D gene: -; V gene: TRBV4-3; clone size: -; CDR3 DNA: TGCGCCAGCAGCCAAGGGGAAGAAGCTTTCTTT; CDR3 protein: CASSQGEEAFF
J gene: TRBJ2-1; D gene: TRBD2; V gene: TRBV14; clone size: once; CDR3 DNA: TGTGCCAGCAGCCAACTGACCGGGACTAGTTATAACAATGAGCAGTTCTTC; CDR3 protein: CASSQLTGTSYNNEQFF
J gene: TRBJ1-1; D gene: -; V gene: TRBV13; clone size: -; CDR3 DNA: TGTGCCAGCGCTACAGCCAGTGATAACACTGAAGCTTTCTTT; CDR3 protein: CASATASDNTEAFF
J gene: TRBJ2-7; D gene: TRBD2; V gene: TRBV7-6; clone size: -; CDR3 DNA: TGTGCCAGCAGTTCCGGCGGGAGTAGGTACGAGCAGTACTTC; CDR3 protein: CASSSGGSRYEQYF
J gene: TRBJ2-1; D gene: TRBD2; V gene: TRBV27; clone size: -; CDR3 DNA: TGTGCCAGCAGTAGAGGAGCTAGCGGATACAATGAGCAGTTCTTC; CDR3 protein: CASSRGASGYNEQFF
J gene: TRBJ2-5; D gene: TRBD2; V gene: TRBV28; clone size: -; CDR3 DNA: TGTGCCAGCAGTTCTAGCGGGGGGGCAGAGGAGACCCAGTACTTC; CDR3 protein: CASSSSGGAEETQYF
J gene: TRBJ2-3; D gene: -; V gene: TRBV7-9; clone size: -; CDR3 DNA: TGTGCCAGCAGCACAGGAGCGGGCACCACAGATACGCAGTATTTT; CDR3 protein: CASSTGAGTTDTQYF
J gene: TRBJ1-2; D gene: TRBD1; V gene: TRBV27; clone size: -; CDR3 DNA: TGTGCCAGCAGCCCAGACAGGGTGTACTATGGCTACACCTTC; CDR3 protein: CASSPDRVYYGYTF
J gene: TRBJ2-7; D gene: -; V gene: TRBV4-3; clone size: -; CDR3 DNA: TGCGCCAGCAGCCAGAATCTAGCAGTCGTCTACGAGCAGTACTTC; CDR3 protein: CASSQNLAVVYEQYF
J gene: TRBJ1-6; D gene: -; V gene: TRBV6-6; clone size: once; CDR3 DNA: TGTGCCAGCAGTTACTCGCCGTTTTCCTATAATTCACCCCTCCACTTT; CDR3 protein: CASSYSPFSYNSPLHF
J gene: TRBJ2-7; D gene: -; V gene: TRBV27; clone size: -; CDR3 DNA: TGTGCCAGCACCCCCTCAGCGGGGGACAGGGACTACGAGCAGTACTTC; CDR3 protein: CASTPSAGDRDYEQYF
J gene: TRBJ2-5; D gene: -; V gene: TRBV10-1; clone size: -; CDR3 DNA: TGCGCCAGCAGTGGCTCGACAGGAGGCGGGGGAGAGACCCAGTACTTC; CDR3 protein: CASSGSTGGGGETQYF
J gene: TRBJ2-7; D gene: TRBD1; V gene: TRBV27; clone size: -; CDR3 DNA: TGTGCCAGCAGTTCTACCGGGACAGGGGTTAAATCCTACGAGCAGTACTTC; CDR3 protein: CASSSTGTGVKSYEQYF
J gene: TRBJ2-4; D gene: -; V gene: TRBV11-2; clone size: -; CDR3 DNA: TGTGCCAGCAGCTTAGACCTCCAGTCCAAAAGCATTCAGTACTTC; CDR3 protein: CASSLDLQSKSIQYF
J gene: TRBJ2-7; D gene: TRBD1; V gene: TRBV7-9; clone size: -; CDR3 DNA: TGTGCCAGCAGCGGAAGGGACAGTGGAGGCTCCTACGAGCAGTACTTC; CDR3 protein: CASSGRDSGGSYEQYF
J gene: TRBJ1-4; D gene: -; V gene: TRBV5-8; clone size: -; CDR3 DNA: TGTGCCAGCAGCTTGCGAGGATCTAATGAAAAACTGTTTTTT; CDR3 protein: CASSLRGSNEKLFF
J gene: TRBJ2-5; D gene: TRBD2; V gene: TRBV10-2; clone size: -; CDR3 DNA: TGCGCCAGCAGTGAGACTGACGGTCCGGGACTAGCGGGGGATTCACAAGAGACCCAGTACTTC; CDR3 protein: CASSETDGPGLAGDSQETQYF
J gene: TRBJ2-7; D gene: -; V gene: TRBV27; clone size: once; CDR3 DNA: TGTGCCAGCAGTTCCTACCAAGCTTCCTACGAGCAGTACTTC; CDR3 protein: CASSSYQASYEQYF
J gene: TRBJ2-3; D gene: TRBD2; V gene: TRBV19; clone size: -; CDR3 DNA: TGTGCCAGTAGTATCGGAGCGGGGGGGCCAACAGATACGCAGTATTTT; CDR3 protein: CASSIGAGGPTDTQYF
J gene: TRBJ2-7; D gene: TRBD2; V gene: TRBV6-6; clone size: -; CDR3 DNA: TGTGCCAGCAGCCAAATCGGACTAGCCGAGCAGTACTTC; CDR3 protein: CASSQIGLAEQYF
J gene: TRBJ2-2; D gene: -; V gene: TRBV7-7; clone size: -; CDR3 DNA: TGTGCTAGCAGCTTAGGAAGCGCCGGGGAGCTGTTTTTT; CDR3 protein: CASSLGSAGELFF